The clone carrying this T cell receptor beta chain showed up just a few times. Diagnosing involved the use of clinical symptoms, serum thyroxine and TRAb, thyroid ultrasound and orbital computed tomography. CDR3 length: 15 amino acids. CDR1 and CDR2 from the germline V gene are SQVTM and ANQGSEA. V was shortened by 1 base and J by 1 base, with 12 bases between the two germline ends. This entry is derived from a study of T cells in Graves' hyperthyroidism and ophthalmopathy. The source material, RNA transcripts, was used to amplify TCR beta CDR3 regions. The TCR CDR3 first-round RT-PCR relied on the HTBI primer set. TCRdb analysed the multiplex PCR reads with MiXCR anew, one entry per CDR3 protein. The top ten hold approximately 31% of the sample, which has fewer than 400,000 distinct CDR3 sequences, approximately 16% seen once.

The chain combines TRBV29-1 with TRBJ2-3, with TRBD2 as a possible D gene (6 bases). The sequence was collected from a man aged 30 to 39 with Graves' hyperthyroidism. Sequencing was carried out using blood. The CDR3 region is CSVEGSRRGTDTQYF. The CDR3 bases are TGCAGCGTTGAAGGCTCGCGGAGGGGCACAGATACGCAGTATTTT.